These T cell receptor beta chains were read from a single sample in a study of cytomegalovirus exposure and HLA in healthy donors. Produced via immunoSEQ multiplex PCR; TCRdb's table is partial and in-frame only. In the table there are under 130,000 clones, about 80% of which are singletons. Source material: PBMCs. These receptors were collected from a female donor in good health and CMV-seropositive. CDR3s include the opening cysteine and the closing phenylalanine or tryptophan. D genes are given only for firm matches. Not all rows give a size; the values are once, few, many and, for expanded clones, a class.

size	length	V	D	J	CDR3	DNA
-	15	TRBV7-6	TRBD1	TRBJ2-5	CASSWKRDRGETQYF	TGTGCCAGCAGCTGGAAGCGGGACAGGGGCGAGACCCAGTACTTC
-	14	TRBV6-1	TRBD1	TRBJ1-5	CASSKGQGWQPQHF	TGTGCCAGCAGTAAGGGACAGGGTTGGCAGCCCCAGCATTTT
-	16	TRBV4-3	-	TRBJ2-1	CASSQDVARGRNEQFF	TGCGCCAGCAGCCAAGATGTGGCCAGGGGTAGGAATGAGCAGTTCTTC
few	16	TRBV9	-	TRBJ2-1	CASSVATGSAYNEQFF	TGTGCCAGCAGCGTAGCTACCGGGAGCGCCTACAATGAGCAGTTCTTC
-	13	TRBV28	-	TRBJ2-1	CASSPLRGGEQFF	TGTGCCAGCAGTCCCCTTAGGGGTGGTGAGCAGTTCTTC
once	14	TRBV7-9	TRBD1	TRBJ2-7	CASSHIDRAGEQYF	TGTGCCAGCAGCCATATAGACAGGGCTGGCGAGCAGTACTTC
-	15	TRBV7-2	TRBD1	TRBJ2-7	CASSPQGAVSYEQYF	TGTGCCAGCAGCCCACAGGGGGCAGTTTCCTACGAGCAGTACTTC
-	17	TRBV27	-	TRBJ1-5	CASSLRVVGRGNQPQHF	TGTGCCAGCAGTTTAAGGGTGGTTGGGAGGGGCAATCAGCCCCAGCATTTT
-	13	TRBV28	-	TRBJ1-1	CASRGRGWTEAFF	TGTGCCAGCAGGGGAAGGGGTTGGACTGAAGCTTTCTTT
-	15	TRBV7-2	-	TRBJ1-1	CASSLVDSMNTEAFF	TGTGCCAGCAGCTTAGTGGACAGCATGAACACTGAAGCTTTCTTT
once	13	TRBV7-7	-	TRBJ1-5	CASSKGVAQPQHF	TGTGCTAGCAGTAAGGGGGTCGCTCAGCCCCAGCATTTT
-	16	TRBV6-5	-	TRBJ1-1	CASSYSMTPSGTEAFF	TGTGCCAGCAGTTACTCTATGACACCCAGCGGCACTGAAGCTTTCTTT
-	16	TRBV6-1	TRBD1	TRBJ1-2	CASSETGGTGVYGYTF	TGTGCCAGCAGTGAAACGGGTGGGACAGGAGTTTATGGCTACACCTTC
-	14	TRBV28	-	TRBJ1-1	CASRTPGGNTEAFF	TGTGCCAGCAGGACCCCCGGGGGGAACACTGAAGCTTTCTTT
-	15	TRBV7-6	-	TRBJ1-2	CASSSVPGQSLGYTF	TGTGCCAGCAGCTCCGTGCCAGGACAGTCTCTTGGCTACACCTTC
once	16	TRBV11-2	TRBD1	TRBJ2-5	CASSFTRDRGLVTQYF	TGTGCCAGCAGCTTTACCCGGGACAGGGGGCTCGTGACCCAGTACTTC
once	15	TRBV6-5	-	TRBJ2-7	CASSYARGSSYEQYF	TGTGCCAGCAGTTACGCCCGAGGGAGCTCCTACGAGCAGTACTTC
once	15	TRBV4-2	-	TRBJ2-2	CASSQDRSYTGELFF	TGTGCCAGCAGCCAAGATAGATCTTACACCGGGGAGCTGTTTTTT
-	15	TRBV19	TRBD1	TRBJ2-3	CASSTQGASTDTQYF	TGTGCCAGTAGTACCCAGGGGGCTAGCACAGATACGCAGTATTTT
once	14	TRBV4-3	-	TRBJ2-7	CASSRDRISYEQYF	TGCGCCAGCAGCCGCGACAGGATCTCCTACGAGCAGTACTTC
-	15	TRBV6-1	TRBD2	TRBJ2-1	CASRELAGGSYEQFF	TGTGCCAGCAGAGAACTAGCGGGAGGGAGCTATGAGCAGTTCTTC
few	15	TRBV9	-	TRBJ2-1	CASSVGAGGGNEQFF	TGTGCCAGCAGCGTAGGGGCAGGGGGAGGTAATGAGCAGTTCTTC